The 25 T cell receptor beta chains listed next were all sequenced from one sample in a study of regulatory T cells in long-lasting Graves disease. Time point noted: newly diagnosed GD, antithyroid drugs for less than 3 months. PBMC RNA served as the TCR library source. According to the study, TCR beta libraries were built with iRepertoire HTBI primers and CDR3-region Arm-PCR. One entry per CDR3 protein, called by TCRdb with MiXCR from the multiplex PCR reads. The sample has some 410,000 distinct CDR3 sequences, around 15% seen once. The sample also formed part of further work on T cells in Graves' hyperthyroidism and ophthalmopathy.

The specimen comprised peripheral blood mononuclear cells (PBMCs), sampled at new diagnosis, from a patient treated with antithyroid drugs. The source is a woman under 40 with Graves disease.

This chain uses TRBV30 with TRBJ1-4, with D possibly being TRBD1 (5 bases). Germline V CDR1 and CDR2: GTSNPN, SVGIG (reference sequence). The V end was cut by 3 bases, the J end by 0 bases, with 23 bases between. The CDR3 consists of 19 residues. The CDR3 sequence: CAWSVRRHYRTATNEKLFF. CDR3 nucleotide sequence: TGTGCCTGGAGCGTACGACGTCATTACAGGACTGCAACTAATGAAAAACTGTTTTTT.

This clonotype was seen many times. This sequence joins TRBV7-2 and TRBJ2-5; 8 nucleotides agree with TRBD1. The V gene end was trimmed by 4 bases and the J gene end by 5 bases; junction bases not matched to a gene: 6. Germline CDR1 SGHTA, CDR2 FQGNSA. This CDR3 is built from 14 residues. The CDR3 DNA reads TGTGCCAGCAGCTCAAGACAGGGGTGGGAGACCCAGTACTTC. Its protein is CASSSRQGWETQYF.

The gene calls are TRBV9 and TRBJ2-3; D might be TRBD1 (6 bases). This CDR3 spans 17 amino acids. V lost 3 bases and J lost 7, with 24 bases in between. In germline, CDR1 is SGDLS, CDR2 YYNGEE. This chain's CDR3 is CASSASGGSLGDNTQYF. Here the CDR3 DNA reads TGTGCCAGCAGCGCCAGTGGGGGCAGCCTAGGGGATAATACGCAGTATTTT.

A note on this clonotype: One end of the junction does not line up with germline, which may come from a read error. V usage is TRBV24-1 and J usage is TRBJ2-7; D unresolved. Germline V gene lookup returns CDR1 KGHDR and CDR2 SFDVKD. The CDR3 totals 16 residues. The CDR3: CATSPLGASSSYEQHF. CDR3 DNA: TGTGCCACCAGTCCCCTAGGTGCTTCCTCATCCTACGAGCAGCACTTC.

This clonotype was detected ten times or more. The genes are TRBV28 and TRBJ2-1; no clear D. V lost 3 bases, J lost 5 bases, and 11 bases lay in between. The germline V gene has CDR1 MDHEN and CDR2 SYDVKM. The CDR3 loop spans 14 amino acids. The CDR3 nucleotides are TGTGCCAGCAGTTTTCACAGATCCAACAATGAGCAGTTCTTC. Translating it yields CASSFHRSNNEQFF.

The chain couples TRBV29-1 to TRBJ1-2, with D tentatively TRBD1 (5 bases). The CDR3 extends over 13 amino acids. With 0 bases removed from V and 3 bases from J, the gap between germline ends came to 8 bases. Germline values: CDR1 SQVTM, CDR2 ANQGSEA. For the CDR3, the DNA is TGCAGCGTTGAAGAAGGAGGGGACTATGGCTACACCTTC. Protein: CSVEEGGDYGYTF.

This clonotype was recorded only once. Given a far larger clone just one base away, this is likely a sequencing read error. The genes are TRBV28 and TRBJ2-5; 7 bases are shared with TRBD2. Germline-derived CDR1 and CDR2 are MDHEN and SYDVKM. V trimming: 6 bases; J trimming: 11 bases; junction bases outside the gene matches: 21. The CDR3 is 16 amino acids. The CDR3 sequence: CASSTSARSSYNEQYF. CDR3 DNA sequence: TGTGCCAGCAGCACTAGCGCGAGAAGCTCCTACAATGAGCAGTACTTC.

This clonotype was seen a few times. The chain combines TRBV4-3 with TRBJ1-4; D may be TRBD1 (5 bases). V was pared by 3 bases and J by 0 bases, with 8 bases between. The CDR3 loop spans 15 amino acids. Germline CDR1 reads LGHNA; CDR2 reads YSLEER. CDR3 bases: TGCGCCAGCAGCCAGGGGGGAACAACTAATGAAAAACTGTTTTTT. Its translation is CASSQGGTTNEKLFF.

The chain has TRBV20-1 and TRBJ2-7; TRBD1 matches 8 bases. V dropped 0 bases and J dropped 3; count of bases not matched to a gene: 10. The length of the CDR3 is 16 residues. Germline values: CDR1 DFQATT, CDR2 SNEGSKA (reference sequence). In nucleotides, the CDR3 is TGCAGTGCTAGAGATTTCTCAGGGGGCAAGATCTACGAGCAGTACTTC. Translating gives CSARDFSGGKIYEQYF.

The rearrangement joins TRBV7-2 to TRBJ2-7; 11 positions match TRBD2. Germline V gene lookup returns CDR1 SGHTA and CDR2 FQGNSA. CDR3 length: 16 residues. With 1 base clipped from V and 5 bases from J, the junction kept 7 bases outside the gene matches. The chain's CDR3 is CASSLVLAGGDDEQYF. CDR3 in DNA: TGTGCCAGCAGCTTAGTCTTAGCGGGAGGGGACGACGAGCAGTACTTC.

This clonotype was seen ten or more times. V usage is TRBV3-1 and J usage is TRBJ1-1; D gene uncertain. Trimming left V 3 bases short and J 0 bases short, with 11 bases between. This CDR3 spans 15 amino acids. Germline V CDR1 and CDR2: LGHDT, YNNKEL (reference sequence). For the CDR3, the DNA is TGTGCCAGCAGCCAGGGTTCCCAAATGAACACTGAAGCTTTCTTT. It codes for CASSQGSQMNTEAFF.

This clonotype was recorded at least ten times. An end of the junction does not agree with germline; a read error may underlie this. This chain joins TRBV30 and TRBJ2-7; a weak D match, TRBD2 (6 bases). Germline CDR1 reads GTSNPN; CDR2 reads SVGIG (reference sequence). The CDR3 runs to 11 residues. The CDR3 region is CAGSGSYEQYF. For the CDR3, the DNA is TGTGCCGGGAGCGGGTCCTACGAGCAGTACTTC.

This clonotype occurred many times. V is TRBV6-2 or TRBV6-3 and J is TRBJ2-1, with a tentative D call TRBD1 (6 bases). This CDR3 is 13 amino acids long. The germline CDR1 and CDR2 sequences are MNHEY and SVGEGT. Trimming pared 8 bases from V and 2 bases from J, leaving 10 bases between. Here the CDR3 DNA reads TGTGCCAGCCGCCGGGACACCTACAATGAGCAGTTCTTC. It encodes CASRRDTYNEQFF.

This rearrangement joins TRBV29-1 to TRBJ2-7; TRBD1 matches 9 bases. V was pared by 0 bases and J by 5 bases, with 5 bases of the junction left unmatched. This CDR3 is 14 amino acids long. Germline V lookup: CDR1 SQVTM, CDR2 ANQGSEA. The CDR3 DNA is TGCAGCGTTGAAGAGGGACAGGGTAACCACGAGCAGTACTTC. Its translation is CSVEEGQGNHEQYF.

About this clonotype itself: A much larger clone lies one base from this, so it may be a read error. This sequence joins TRBV5-1 and TRBJ2-2, with D possibly TRBD2 on 5 matching bases. The CDR3 runs to 16 residues. Per germline, CDR1 SGHRS and CDR2 YFSETQ. In DNA, the CDR3 is TGCGCCTGCAGCTTCACACCTATAGGGAGAACCGGGGAGCTGTTTTTT. Translated, it gives CACSFTPIGRTGELFF.

The gene calls are TRBV25-1 and TRBJ2-1; 13 nucleotides match TRBD2. CDR1 and CDR2 from the germline V gene are MGHDK and SYGVNS. CDR3 length: 16 residues. Trimming removed 6 bases from V and 8 bases from J; junction bases left unmatched: 10. The CDR3 protein is CASRRTSGSRRDEQFF. The CDR3 nucleotides read TGTGCCAGCAGAAGGACTAGCGGGAGTAGGAGGGATGAGCAGTTCTTC.

This clonotype occurred once. The CDR3 loop is CSARVPLLAGGNTDTQYF. In nucleotides, the CDR3 is TGCAGTGCTAGAGTCCCGTTACTAGCGGGAGGTAACACAGATACGCAGTATTTT. V is TRBV20-1 and J is TRBJ2-3; 12 nucleotides match TRBD2. The CDR3 contains 18 residues. Germline V gene lookup returns CDR1 DFQATT and CDR2 SNEGSKA (reference sequence). V was pared by 1 base and J by 2 bases, with 10 bases of the junction left unmatched.

Comment on this clonotype: It is likely a read error: a sequence one base away is far more abundant. This chain joins TRBV7-9 and TRBJ2-4, with 8 bases identical to TRBD2. The DNA end is a closer match to TRBJ2-1, so the J assignment may be wrong. The length of the CDR3 is 19 residues. Germline lookup yields CDR1 SEHNR and CDR2 FQNEAQ (reference sequence). CDR3 nucleotides: TGTGCCAGCAGCTCATACTCCGACCGGTCTTGGCGGGAGGTCGATGACCAGTTCTTC. It yields the protein CASSSYSDRSWREVDDQFF.

This chain links TRBV25-1 with TRBJ2-1; 7 bases agree with TRBD1. The V gene end was trimmed by 4 bases and the J gene end by 8 bases; junction bases not matched to a gene: 11. Germline V gives CDR1 MGHDK, CDR2 SYGVNS. This CDR3 is built from 15 residues. CDR3 sequence reads: CASSGRRQGRDEQFF. CDR3 sequence (DNA): TGTGCCAGCAGTGGACGACGACAGGGCAGGGATGAGCAGTTCTTC.

In regard to this clonotype: Given a much more abundant clone one base away, this may be a read error. CDR3: CASSHNREGHTYEQYF. Written as DNA, the CDR3 is TGTGCCAGCAGTCACAACAGGGAAGGGCACACCTACGAGCAGTACTTC. This chain links TRBV6-1 with TRBJ2-7, with D maybe TRBD1 (6 bases). Germline assignment: CDR1 MNHNS and CDR2 SASEGT. Trimming left V 5 bases short and J 2 bases short, with 19 bases between. There are 16 residues in the CDR3.

This clonotype was seen a handful of times. Given a much more abundant clone one base away, this may be a read error. The genes are TRBV18 and TRBJ2-7; TRBD1 matches 7 bases. CDR3 length: 16 amino acids. The germline V gene has CDR1 KGHSH and CDR2 LQKENI. The CDR3 coding sequence is TGTGCCAGCCCACCACCCGGGACAGCCAGCTCCTACGAGCAGTACTTC. It encodes CASPPPGTASSYEQYF.

The sample holds a few counts of this clonotype. This chain uses TRBV7-9 with TRBJ1-2; 9 positions agree with TRBD1. Germline V gene data show CDR1 as SEHNR and CDR2 as FQNEAQ (reference sequence). V dropped 4 bases and J dropped 5; count of bases not matched to a gene: 8. This CDR3 is 15 amino acids long. The CDR3 DNA is TGTGCCAGCAGCTCCTCCGGGACAGGGACGTATGGCTACACCTTC. This gives the protein CASSSSGTGTYGYTF.

This clonotype was seen a handful of times. The rearrangement joins TRBV3-1 to TRBJ2-1; no definite D call. V was cut by 3 bases and J by 0 bases, with 9 bases left in between. The CDR3 contains 15 residues. Germline-derived CDR1 and CDR2 are LGHDT and YNNKEL (reference sequence). The CDR3 loop reads CASSQPPDSYNEQFF. The CDR3 DNA follows: TGTGCCAGCAGCCAGCCCCCCGACTCCTACAATGAGCAGTTCTTC.

This clonotype was observed many times. The chain joins TRBV28 to TRBJ1-3; TRBD1 might be the D (5 bases). The CDR3 runs 18 residues. Trimming left V 6 bases short and J 0 bases short, with 21 bases between. CDR1 and CDR2 from the germline V gene are MDHEN and SYDVKM. The CDR3 is CASSPIRGGRLSGNTIYF. The CDR3 region has the DNA TGTGCCAGCAGCCCCATTAGGGGAGGGCGTCTCTCTGGAAACACCATATATTTT. The whole variable domain, filled in from reference TRBV28 and TRBJ1-3, reads DVKVTQSSRYLVKRTGEKVFLECVQDMDHENMFWYRQDPGLGLRLIYFSYDVKMKEKGDIPEGYSVSREKKERFSLILESASTNQTSMYLCASSPIRGGRLSGNTIYFGEGSWLTVV.

The V and J genes are TRBV19 and TRBJ2-7; no reliable D call. The CDR3 covers 14 residues. Per germline, CDR1 LNHDA and CDR2 SQIVND (reference sequence). The germline V and J ends were trimmed by 6 bases and 0 bases, with 12 bases remaining between them. The CDR3 bases are TGTGCCAGTAGATTTACCCCCAGCTCCTACGAGCAGTACTTC. This gives the protein CASRFTPSSYEQYF.